Listed below are T cell receptor beta chains from one sample, sequenced in a study of spatial heterogeneity in lung cancer. TCRdb reprocessed the 5' RACE reads via MiXCR and lists one record per CDR3 protein. This repertoire shows some 110,000 distinct CDR3 sequences, 9% to 15% found once; its top ten account for roughly 17%. The sample consisted of PBMCs, taken at follow-up. These receptors originate from a male donor with early-stage non-small cell lung cancer. CDR3s include the opening cysteine and the closing phenylalanine or tryptophan. Each record gives: CDR3 DNA, CDR3 protein, V gene, D gene, clone size, J gene. A D gene is named only where the DNA matches it firmly. Size is omitted from some rows. Given values are once, few, many or a class for expanded clones.

TGTGCTAGCAGCCCCGGACAGGGGGCTGGGGATGAGCAGTTCTTC | CASSPGQGAGDEQFF | TRBV7-7 | TRBD1 | few | TRBJ2-1
TGTGCCAGCAGCTTGGGACAGGCGATACCCCTCCACTTT | CASSLGQAIPLHF | TRBV5-6 | NA | many | TRBJ1-6
TGTGCCACCAGCAACGTAAACAGGGCAACCAAAAACATTCAGTACTTC | CATSNVNRATKNIQYF | TRBV15 | NA | many | TRBJ2-4
TGTGCCAGCACCCACTTCCGACAGGGAAGGACCGGGGAGCTGTTTTTT | CASTHFRQGRTGELFF | TRBV6-2/TRBV6-3 | TRBD1 | few | TRBJ2-2
TGCGCCAGCAGCACGAGACAGGGGGCTGAAGCTTTCTTT | CASSTRQGAEAFF | TRBV5-1 | TRBD1 | NA | TRBJ1-1
TGTGCCAGCAGCTTAAGACTAGCGGGGGAGAAGCTGTTTTTT | CASSLRLAGEKLFF | TRBV5-6 | TRBD2 | many | TRBJ2-2
TGTGCCAGCAGCTTACGGGACAGGGTAACCGGGGAGCTGTTTTTT | CASSLRDRVTGELFF | TRBV7-2 | TRBD1 | few | TRBJ2-2
TGTGCCAGCAGTATACCCGGGACTGGGAACACCGGGGAGCTGTTTTTT | CASSIPGTGNTGELFF | TRBV6-2/TRBV6-3 | NA | few | TRBJ2-2
TGTGCCAGCAGCCCCTCGGACGGAGGGTCTGTCCGAGGCACTGAAGCTTTCTTT | CASSPSDGGSVRGTEAFF | TRBV7-2 | NA | few | TRBJ1-1
TGTGCCAGCCTAAGTGGGGGTAGCACAGATACGCAGTATTTT | CASLSGGSTDTQYF | TRBV28 | NA | NA | TRBJ2-3
TGTGCCACCTCGGAGTTCACCGGGGAGCTGTTTTTT | CATSEFTGELFF | TRBV24-1 | NA | NA | TRBJ2-2
TGCAGTGCTGACGGGACAGCCTTCTCCTACGAGCAGTACTTC | CSADGTAFSYEQYF | TRBV20-1 | TRBD1 | NA | TRBJ2-7
TGTGCCAGCAGTTTCCGGGACTCCCGAAACTATGGCTACACCTTC | CASSFRDSRNYGYTF | TRBV6-5 | NA | few | TRBJ1-2
TGTGCCAGCTCACCCCCTCGAGGAGTGTACGGTAGCAATCAGCCCCAGCATTTT | CASSPPRGVYGSNQPQHF | TRBV18 | NA | few | TRBJ1-5
TGTGCCAGCAGCTTATTAGATACGCAGTATTTT | CASSLLDTQYF | TRBV7-9 | NA | many | TRBJ2-3
TGCGCCAGCAGCCAAGACCCGGGACCGTCTAATTCACCCCTCCACTTT | CASSQDPGPSNSPLHF | TRBV4-3 | NA | NA | TRBJ1-6
TGTGCCAGCAGTTGGGGTAGCGGGGGGCCGAGCTCCTACAATGAGCAGTTCTTC | CASSWGSGGPSSYNEQFF | TRBV12-3/TRBV12-4 | TRBD2 | NA | TRBJ2-1
TGTGCCAGCAGCCAGGGACACGCGAACACCGGGGAGCTGTTTTTT | CASSQGHANTGELFF | TRBV9 | NA | NA | TRBJ2-2
TGTGCCAGCAGCCAGGCGCGGGGGTACGAGCAGTACTTC | CASSQARGYEQYF | TRBV4-2 | TRBD2 | few | TRBJ2-7
TGCAGTGCTAGAGACGGCCACGAGCCCCAGCATTTT | CSARDGHEPQHF | TRBV20-1 | NA | few | TRBJ1-5
TGTGCCAGCAGCTCGGGGCAGAGCTCCTATAATTCACCCCTCCACTTT | CASSSGQSSYNSPLHF | TRBV11-2 | NA | few | TRBJ1-6
TGTGCCAGCAGTTATGCTCTTCAAGAGACCCAGTACTTC | CASSYALQETQYF | TRBV6-5 | NA | NA | TRBJ2-5
TGCGCCAGCAGCTTGGATCCCAGTAGCAATCAGCCCCAGCATTTT | CASSLDPSSNQPQHF | TRBV5-1 | NA | many | TRBJ1-5
TGTGCCAGCAGCTTAGATACGAGCTCTGGAAACACCATATATTTT | CASSLDTSSGNTIYF | TRBV7-2 | NA | NA | TRBJ1-3
TGTGCCAGCAGTGTCACAGGGTTGGCTAATGAAAAACTGTTTTTT | CASSVTGLANEKLFF | TRBV2 | NA | NA | TRBJ1-4
TGCGCCAGCAGCTTGGATCCCGCGGAAAACATTCAGTACTTC | CASSLDPAENIQYF | TRBV5-1 | NA | once | TRBJ2-4
TGCAGTGCTAGTTTTGGGGTGCAAGAGACCCAGTACTTC | CSASFGVQETQYF | TRBV20-1 | NA | many | TRBJ2-5
TGCAGCGCTGGCTTTAACAGGGCATCCTACGAGCAGTACTTC | CSAGFNRASYEQYF | TRBV29-1 | NA | many | TRBJ2-7
TGCAGTGCTAGAAAGTTCAGTACACCGAATTCACCCCTCCACTTT | CSARKFSTPNSPLHF | TRBV20-1 | NA | NA | TRBJ1-6
TGTGCCAGCAGCGACGACTACGAGCAGTACTTC | CASSDDYEQYF | TRBV6-2/TRBV6-3 | NA | NA | TRBJ2-7
TGCAGTGCTCGTTTCCATGAGATTTACAATGAGCAGTTCTTC | CSARFHEIYNEQFF | TRBV20-1 | NA | NA | TRBJ2-1
TGTGCCAGCAGCTTAGGAACGTATGGCTACACCTTC | CASSLGTYGYTF | TRBV7-2 | NA | NA | TRBJ1-2
TGTGCCATCAGTGATAAGACAGACCAAGAGACCCAGTACTTC | CAISDKTDQETQYF | TRBV10-3 | NA | many | TRBJ2-5